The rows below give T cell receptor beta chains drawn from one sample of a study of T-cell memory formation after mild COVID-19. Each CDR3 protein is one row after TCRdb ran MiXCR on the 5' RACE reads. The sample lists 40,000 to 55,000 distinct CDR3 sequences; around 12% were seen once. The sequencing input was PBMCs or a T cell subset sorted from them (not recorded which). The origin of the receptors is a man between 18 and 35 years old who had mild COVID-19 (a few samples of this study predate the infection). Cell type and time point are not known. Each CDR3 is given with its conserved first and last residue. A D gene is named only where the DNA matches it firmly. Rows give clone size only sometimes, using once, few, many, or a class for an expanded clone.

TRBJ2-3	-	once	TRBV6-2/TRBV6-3	CASSPGTENTDTQYF	TGTGCCAGCAGCCCCGGGACGGAGAACACAGATACGCAGTATTTT
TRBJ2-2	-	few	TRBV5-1	CASSLDRVGRTSGELFF	TGCGCCAGCAGCTTGGACAGGGTCGGTAGGACATCCGGGGAGCTGTTTTTT
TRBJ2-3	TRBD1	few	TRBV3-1	CASSLDRLGDTQYF	TGTGCCAGCAGCCTGGACAGGCTAGGGGATACGCAGTATTTT
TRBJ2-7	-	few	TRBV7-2	CASSVDSPYEQYF	TGTGCCAGCAGCGTCGACAGCCCCTACGAGCAGTACTTC
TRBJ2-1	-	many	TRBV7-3	CASSLTFGGLPYNEQFF	TGTGCCAGCAGCTTAACTTTCGGCGGCCTGCCCTACAATGAGCAGTTCTTC
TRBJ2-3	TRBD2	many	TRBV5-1	CASQIFSGGAYTQYF	TGCGCCAGCCAGATATTTAGCGGGGGGGCTTATACGCAGTATTTT
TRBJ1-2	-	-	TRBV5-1	CASSLDGNNYGYTF	TGCGCCAGCAGCTTGGACGGGAATAACTATGGCTACACCTTC
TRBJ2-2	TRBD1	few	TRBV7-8	CASRQGQGPTGELFF	TGTGCCAGCAGACAAGGACAGGGGCCCACCGGGGAGCTGTTTTTT
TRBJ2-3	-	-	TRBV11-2	CASSSREFPDTQYF	TGTGCCAGCAGCTCCCGGGAGTTCCCAGATACGCAGTATTTT
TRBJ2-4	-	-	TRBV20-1	CSARPQGNIQYF	TGCAGTGCTAGACCCCAGGGAAACATTCAGTACTTC
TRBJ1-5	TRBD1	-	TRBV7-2	CASSYQGGNQPQHF	TGTGCCAGCAGCTACCAGGGGGGAAATCAGCCCCAGCATTTT
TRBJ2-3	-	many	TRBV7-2	CASSSARYTDTQYF	TGTGCCAGCAGCTCAGCGAGGTACACAGATACGCAGTATTTT
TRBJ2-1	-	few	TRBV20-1	CSAGPSANEQFF	TGCAGTGCCGGACCTAGCGCCAATGAGCAGTTCTTC
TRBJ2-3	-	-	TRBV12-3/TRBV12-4	CASTRQGRGAVADTQYF	TGTGCCAGCACTCGTCAGGGACGGGGGGCCGTAGCAGATACGCAGTATTTT
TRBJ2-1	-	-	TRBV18	CASSPQGFYNEQFF	TGTGCCAGCTCACCACAGGGTTTCTACAATGAGCAGTTCTTC
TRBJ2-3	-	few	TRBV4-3	CASSQDFLDATDTQYF	TGCGCCAGCAGCCAAGATTTTTTGGACGCTACAGATACGCAGTATTTT
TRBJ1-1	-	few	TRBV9	CASSVSGAKGTEAFF	TGTGCCAGCAGCGTATCAGGGGCTAAGGGCACTGAAGCTTTCTTT
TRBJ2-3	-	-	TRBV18	CASSPTANRDTQYF	TGTGCCAGCTCACCAACCGCGAATAGGGATACGCAGTATTTT
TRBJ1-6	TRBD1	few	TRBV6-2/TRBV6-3	CASSYLDRGNSPLHF	TGTGCCAGCAGTTACCTTGACAGGGGTAATTCACCCCTCCACTTT
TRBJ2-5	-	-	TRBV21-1	CASSKLVGGQGETQYF	TGTGCCAGCAGCAAACTCGTCGGGGGGCAGGGAGAGACCCAGTACTTC
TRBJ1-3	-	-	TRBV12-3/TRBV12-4	CASTNSGNTIYF	TGTGCCAGCACCAACTCTGGAAACACCATATATTTT
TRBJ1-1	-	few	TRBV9	CASSVVQGPEAFF	TGTGCCAGCAGCGTAGTTCAGGGACCTGAAGCTTTCTTT
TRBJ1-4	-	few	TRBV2	CASSERTREKLFF	TGTGCCAGCAGTGAAAGGACACGTGAAAAACTGTTTTTT
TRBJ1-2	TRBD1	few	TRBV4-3	CASSQVLDRGDYGYTF	TGCGCCAGCAGCCAAGTCCTGGACAGGGGCGACTATGGCTACACCTTC
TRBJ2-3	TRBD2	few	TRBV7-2	CASSLAPLAGTDTQYF	TGTGCCAGCAGCTTAGCGCCGCTAGCGGGCACAGATACGCAGTATTTT
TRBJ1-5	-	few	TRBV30	CAWRGSDYQPQHF	TGTGCCTGGAGAGGCAGCGACTATCAGCCCCAGCATTTT
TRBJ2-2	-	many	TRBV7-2	CASSSPRQRTGELFF	TGTGCCAGCAGCTCCCCCCGACAGCGGACCGGGGAGCTGTTTTTT
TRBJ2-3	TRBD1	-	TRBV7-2	CASSRQTGVRSDTQYF	TGTGCCAGCAGCAGGCAGACAGGGGTGCGTTCAGATACGCAGTATTTT
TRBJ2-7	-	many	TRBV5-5	CASSLPGSSSYEQYF	TGTGCCAGCAGCTTGCCTGGGAGTAGCTCCTACGAGCAGTACTTC
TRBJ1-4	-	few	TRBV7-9	CASSFGGDSLANEKLFF	TGTGCCAGCAGCTTCGGGGGTGACAGTCTGGCTAATGAAAAACTGTTTTTT
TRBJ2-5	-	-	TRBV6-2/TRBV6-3	CASTRGLKETQYF	TGTGCCAGCACGCGGGGTCTGAAAGAGACCCAGTACTTC
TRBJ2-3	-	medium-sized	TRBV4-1	CASSQPRRGGTDTQYF	TGCGCCAGCAGCCAACCTAGAAGGGGGGGGACAGATACGCAGTATTTT
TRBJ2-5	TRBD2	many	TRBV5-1	CASATTGGAFQTQYF	TGCGCCAGCGCCACGACCGGGGGGGCTTTTCAGACCCAGTACTTC
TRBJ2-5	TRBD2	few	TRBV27	CASSHRVAGETQYF	TGTGCCAGCAGTCATCGGGTAGCGGGGGAGACCCAGTACTTC
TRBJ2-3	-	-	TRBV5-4	CASRPDPTDTQYF	TGTGCCAGCAGACCGGACCCAACAGATACGCAGTATTTT
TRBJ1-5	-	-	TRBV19	CASTSFRDQPQHF	TGTGCCAGCACCTCCTTTCGGGATCAGCCCCAGCATTTT
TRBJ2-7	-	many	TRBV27	CASGTSATPYEQYF	TGTGCCAGCGGCACAAGCGCCACGCCCTACGAGCAGTACTTC
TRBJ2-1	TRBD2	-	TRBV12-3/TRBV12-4	CASSLLLAGFHEQFF	TGTGCCAGCAGTTTGTTACTAGCGGGGTTCCATGAGCAGTTCTTC
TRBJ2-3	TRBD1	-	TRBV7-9	CASSLGTGDTDTQYF	TGTGCCAGCAGCTTAGGGACAGGGGACACAGATACGCAGTATTTT
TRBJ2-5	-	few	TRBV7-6	CASSWGTGRETQYF	TGTGCAAGCTCATGGGGGACGGGTCGAGAGACCCAGTACTTC
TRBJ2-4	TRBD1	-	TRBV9	CASSVGQGWGNIQYF	TGTGCCAGCAGCGTAGGACAGGGGTGGGGGAACATTCAGTACTTC
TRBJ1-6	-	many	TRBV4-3	CASSQDPGWNSPLHF	TGCGCCAGCAGCCAAGATCCAGGCTGGAATTCACCCCTCCACTTT
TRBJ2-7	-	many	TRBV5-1	CASSLAGTKYF	TGCGCCAGCAGCTTGGCGGGGACGAAGTACTTC
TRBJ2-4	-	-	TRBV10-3	CAISQQGLAKNIQYF	TGTGCCATCAGTCAACAGGGACTAGCCAAAAACATTCAGTACTTC
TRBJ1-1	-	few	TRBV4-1	CASSQELGGRGAEAFF	TGCGCCAGCAGCCAAGAGTTGGGAGGCCGGGGGGCTGAAGCTTTCTTT
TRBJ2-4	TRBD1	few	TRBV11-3	CASSPGQGEIQYF	TGTGCCAGCAGCCCGGGACAGGGAGAGATTCAGTACTTC